This TCR beta chain was sequenced in a study of CD8+ T cells in alopecia areata. Points from the study as a whole: Given one nonresponder, whether baseline CD8+ expansion relates to response remains uncertain.

The V gene lost 3 bases and the J gene lost 2 bases, with 8 bases spanning the gap. The germline V gene encodes CDR1 SGHRS and CDR2 YFSETQ. CDR3 size: 13 residues. Once RNA had been extracted, it was reverse transcribed into cDNA to act as the sequencing template. Clones were read by immunoSEQ multiplex PCR, and TCRdb kept only the in-frame ones, dropping some. The sample carries 150,000 to 200,000 clones, more than 55% recorded once. Treatment indicated: oral pan-JAK inhibitor, 5-10 mg twice daily. Note on this clone: Its antigen is not identified. The sample holds other DNA sequences that translate to the same CDR3.

Specimen: CD4+ T cells sorted from blood, collected around week 50, from a patient treated with tofacitinib. This chain connects TRBV5-1 to TRBJ1-2; a possible D gene is TRBD1 (5 bases). The TCR was taken from a human donor with alopecia areata. CDR3 bases: TGCGCCAGCAGCTATGACAGAAACTATGGCTACACCTTC. It specifies CASSYDRNYGYTF.